This T cell receptor beta chain was obtained from a study of shared clonotypes between healthy human individuals. Whole-study context: Each donor had three CD4 naive, three CD4 memory, two CD8 naive and one CD8 memory plate.

Whole-study findings and limits: Inspection by rarefaction showed sorted-subset sequencing to be incomplete despite large depth. The study found lower generation probabilities in non-shared clonotypes than in those shared by all four donors.

Concerning this clone: The antigen is unknown.

Assay used: immunoSEQ multiplex PCR; TCRdb lists only in-frame clones, some missing. The repertoire holds some 2 million clones, about 95% seen once, with approximately 1.2% in the top ten. The CDR3 spans 12 residues. Germline-derived CDR1 and CDR2 are LNHDA and SQIVND (reference sequence). Deletions cut 6 bases from V and 0 bases from J, with 5 bases between. Terminally differentiated effector memory CD45RA+ cells were left out of the naive CD8 fraction, which was CD45RO-negative and positively selected for CCR7. Donors comprised healthy HIV-negative adults lacking recent acute infections or vaccinations.

The gene calls are TRBV19 and TRBJ1-1; D uncertain. The receptor was derived from a man between 18 and 35 years old in good health. Sequenced: naive CD8+ T cells sorted from blood. DNA for the CDR3: TGTGCCAGTAGCCGTATGAACACTGAAGCTTTCTTT. It yields the protein CASSRMNTEAFF.